This paragraph covers one TCR beta chain sequence. Authors' methods: It was from reference gene primer amplification that nucleated cell counts were estimated. Repertoires were generated with immunoSEQ multiplex PCR, while TCRdb's copy carries only in-frame clones and drops some. That table supplies the V and J calls and clone size; D and trimming were determined from the DNA. The sample has about 280,000 clones; 75% to 90% are singletons. These data belong to a study of blood T cell repertoires in COVID-19. Study-wide context: Samples taken during acute and convalescent COVID-19 were collected in the United States, Italy and Spain. The cDNA or gDNA used as material had been derived from T cells, B-cell-depleted T cells, or PBMCs.

The V and J ends lost 5 bases and 4 bases, in that order; junction bases with no gene match: 2. Germline V gene lookup returns CDR1 PRHDT and CDR2 FYEKMQ (reference sequence). The CDR3 consists of 13 residues. Sequenced sample: peripheral blood. This clonotype was obtained from a woman aged 25 to 39 who had recovered from COVID-19. The chain uses TRBV13 and TRBJ1-5; 7 bases map to TRBD1. CDR3 loop: CASSAGGNQPQHF. The CDR3 DNA reads TGTGCCAGCAGCGCAGGGGGGAATCAGCCCCAGCATTTT.